Each of the 22 T cell receptor beta chains below was sequenced from the same sample in a study of blood T cells in healthy people across ages. A sample-barcoded 5' primer and a J-beta primer mix were used in a second PCR of about 7 to 12 cycles. MiXCR, run by TCRdb on the 5' RACE reads, gives a single entry per CDR3 protein. The sample carries some 290,000 distinct CDR3 sequences, about 25% recorded once. Specimen: blood. The receptors come from a woman in her seventies in good health.

This clonotype was recorded at least ten times. J is TRBJ2-3 and V is TRBV5-1, with 9 bases that match TRBD1. The CDR3 contains 15 residues. In germline, CDR1 is SGHRS, CDR2 YFSETQ. V shed 3 bases and J 5 bases; nucleotides not matched to a gene: 7. Written as DNA, the CDR3 is TGCGCCAGCAGCTCCGGGACAGGGTTGGTAGATACGCAGTATTTT. This codes for CASSSGTGLVDTQYF.

J is TRBJ2-5 and V is TRBV5-1; D may be TRBD1 (6 bases). The V end was cut by 4 bases, the J end by 5 bases, with 12 bases between. This CDR3 comprises 13 residues. Germline V lookup: CDR1 SGHRS, CDR2 YFSETQ. The DNA of the CDR3 is TGCGCCAGCAGCGTACAGGGCCATGAGACCCAGTACTTC. Its translation is CASSVQGHETQYF.

The V call is TRBV5-5, the J call TRBJ2-5, with 7 bases lining up with TRBD1. V was clipped by 4 bases and J by 5 bases; unmatched bases: 11. Germline CDR1 is SGHKS and CDR2 is YYEKEE (reference sequence). This CDR3 has 15 amino acids. CDR3 protein: CASSLGTALSETQYF. The CDR3 region has the DNA TGTGCCAGCAGCCTCGGGACAGCCCTTTCGGAGACCCAGTACTTC.

The CDR3 region is CASGPPGQGYEQYF. DNA for the CDR3: TGTGCTAGTGGACCGCCGGGACAGGGCTACGAGCAGTACTTC. This chain links TRBV12-5 with TRBJ2-5, with 9 bases matching TRBD1. The end of the DNA fits TRBJ2-7 better, so the J call may be wrong. The germline V gene has CDR1 LGHNT and CDR2 FRNRAP. CDR3 length equals 14 residues.

The genes are TRBV28 and TRBJ1-1; tentative D call: TRBD1 (6 bases). Germline V CDR1 and CDR2: MDHEN, SYDVKM. V was cut by 3 bases and J by 1 base, with 12 bases left in between. This CDR3 comprises 15 residues. The CDR3 sequence is CASSFHGQTNTEAFF. Here the CDR3 DNA reads TGTGCCAGCAGTTTTCATGGACAGACGAACACTGAAGCTTTCTTT.

This clonotype was counted a few times. The chain combines TRBV3-1 with TRBJ2-7; D tentatively fits TRBD1 or TRBD2 (6 bases each). Per germline, CDR1 LGHDT and CDR2 YNNKEL (reference sequence). This CDR3 has 16 amino acids. Between the trimmed V and J ends, which lost 0 bases and 5 bases, there was a span of 17 bases. The CDR3 sequence: CASSQDWGAPGNEQYF. The CDR3 DNA sequence: TGTGCCAGCAGCCAAGATTGGGGGGCCCCCGGGAACGAGCAGTACTTC.

This rearrangement joins TRBV20-1 to TRBJ2-5; the match to TRBD1 covers 7 bases. The CDR3 totals 15 residues. Germline lookup yields CDR1 DFQATT and CDR2 SNEGSKA (reference sequence). Trimming took 0 bases from V and 1 from J; bases not matched to a gene: 5. CDR3 loop: CSARDMGQIQETQYF. CDR3 nucleotides: TGCAGTGCTAGAGATATGGGACAGATCCAAGAGACCCAGTACTTC.

This clonotype was detected a few times. V gene TRBV20-1 combines with J gene TRBJ1-3, with unresolved D. Looked up from germline, CDR1 is DFQATT and CDR2 is SNEGSKA (reference sequence). Trimming took off 6 bases at V and 0 bases at J, with 15 bases between the two ends. The CDR3 loop spans 15 amino acids. As DNA, the CDR3 is TGCAGTGCCGCGATGCCGGCCCACTCTGGAAACACCATATATTTT. It translates to CSAAMPAHSGNTIYF.

This chain uses TRBV20-1 with TRBJ2-3; no reliable D call. The germline gives CDR1 DFQATT, CDR2 SNEGSKA (reference sequence). Trimming stripped 4 bases from V and 4 bases from J, with 6 bases between. CDR3 length equals 11 residues. The CDR3 sequence: CSATFSDTQYF. The CDR3 coding sequence is TGCAGTGCTACCTTCTCAGATACGCAGTATTTT.

As for this clonotype: Its ends do not fully match the called genes, so a read error is possible. This chain uses TRBV7-7 with TRBJ2-5; 10 bases fit TRBD2. The germline gives CDR1 SSHAT, CDR2 FNYEAQ (reference sequence). The CDR3 totals 18 residues. The DNA of the CDR3 is TGTGCTAGCAGCTCTGGCCGGCGCCTAGCGGGGGTTGGAGAGACCCAGTACTTC. This sequence encodes CASSSGRRLAGVGETQYF.

This clonotype has a handful of counts. The chain links TRBV5-1 to TRBJ2-5, with D unresolved. Per germline, CDR1 SGHRS and CDR2 YFSETQ. V was pared by 4 bases and J by 3 bases, with 16 bases between. The length of the CDR3 is 15 residues. The DNA of the CDR3 is TGCGCCAGCAGCATCGGACCAGGTGGAAAAGAGACCCAGTACTTC. Its translation is CASSIGPGGKETQYF.

The V call is TRBV20-1, the J call TRBJ1-2; D uncertain. Germline loops: CDR1 DFQATT, CDR2 SNEGSKA (reference sequence). This CDR3 has 14 residues. V lost 4 bases and J 0 bases, leaving 12 bases between the germline ends. The CDR3 nucleotides are TGCAGTGCTATACCAAGGTGGTCTAACTATGGCTACACCTTC. Residues: CSAIPRWSNYGYTF.

The table lists this clonotype with a few counts. This chain uses TRBV12-5 with TRBJ2-5; unclear D gene. The CDR3 has 11 residues. The ends were cut back, 5 bases at V and 3 bases at J, with 4 bases in the middle. Per germline, CDR1 LGHNT and CDR2 FRNRAP. The CDR3 spells CASGIEETQYF. The DNA for the CDR3 is TGTGCTAGTGGTATTGAAGAGACCCAGTACTTC.

The J gene is TRBJ2-2, the V gene TRBV6-2 or TRBV6-3, with 7 bases matching TRBD1. Trimming at V came to 7 bases and at J to 7 bases, leaving 12 bases not matched to a gene. The CDR3 sequence is 15 residues long. Looked up from germline, CDR1 is MNHEY and CDR2 is SVGEGT. The DNA for the CDR3 is TGTGCCAGCATCCCGACAGGGATTCGGAACGGGGAGCTGTTTTTT. Protein product: CASIPTGIRNGELFF.

The genes are TRBV7-2 and TRBJ2-1; 7 bases are shared with TRBD2. Per germline, CDR1 SGHTA and CDR2 FQGNSA. This CDR3 spans 16 amino acids. The J segment lost 0 bases and the V segment lost 3 bases, leaving 5 bases of the junction unmatched. The CDR3 bases are TGTGCCAGCAGCTTGTACGGCGGGAGCTCCTACAATGAGCAGTTCTTC. Amino acids: CASSLYGGSSYNEQFF.

The CDR3 region is CASSESYGYTF. CDR3 DNA sequence: TGTGCCAGCAGTGAGTCCTATGGCTACACCTTC. This sequence joins TRBV25-1 and TRBJ1-2; D not resolved. V was clipped by 3 bases and J by 4 bases, with 3 bases between them. The CDR3 runs 11 residues. CDR1 and CDR2 from the germline V gene are MGHDK and SYGVNS.

Only a few counts were recorded for this clonotype. The rearrangement uses TRBV4-2 and TRBJ1-5, with a weak D call TRBD1 (6 bases). The CDR3 spans 15 residues. Trimming removed 5 bases at V and 7 bases at J, with 18 bases between. In germline, CDR1 is LGHNA, CDR2 YNFKEQ. Written as DNA, the CDR3 is TGTGCCAGCAGCAAGGACCCCCTCCAGGGGCAGCCCCAGCATTTT. Encoded protein: CASSKDPLQGQPQHF.

This chain uses TRBV4-2 with TRBJ1-4; 7 nucleotides line up with TRBD1. The CDR3 extends over 16 amino acids. The V gene's germline CDR1 is LGHNA and CDR2 YNFKEQ. J lost 8 bases, V lost 1 base, and 10 bases had no gene match. The CDR3 coding sequence is TGTGCCAGCAGCCAAGTTGGAAGGGGGCTAATGGAAAAACTGTTTTTT. Its translation is CASSQVGRGLMEKLFF.

V is TRBV5-1 and J is TRBJ2-5; possible D gene TRBD2, 6 bases. Deletions cut 5 bases from V and 3 bases from J, with 11 bases between. Looked up from germline, CDR1 is SGHRS and CDR2 is YFSETQ. This CDR3 is built from 13 residues. This chain's CDR3 is CASRGVAEETQYF. In nucleotides, the CDR3 is TGCGCCAGCAGAGGGGTAGCGGAAGAGACCCAGTACTTC.

The chain combines TRBV7-9 with TRBJ2-7; 11 bases align to TRBD2. The CDR3 loop spans 15 amino acids. J lost 3 bases, V lost 6 bases, and 7 bases had no gene match. The V gene's germline CDR1 is SEHNR and CDR2 FQNEAQ (reference sequence). The CDR3 DNA is TGTGCCAGCAGTGCTCGGGGACTAGCGGACTACGAGCAGTACTTC. Translating it yields CASSARGLADYEQYF.

This clonotype was detected many times. The rearrangement links TRBV11-1 to TRBJ2-5; D is perhaps TRBD2 (6 bases). The CDR3 sequence is 14 residues long. Trimming removed 5 bases from V and 2 bases from J, with 12 bases in between. Germline V gene lookup returns CDR1 SGHAT and CDR2 FQDESV (reference sequence). The CDR3 DNA is TGTGCCAGCAGCCCCCGCGGGAAGCAAGAGACCCAGTACTTC. Protein sequence: CASSPRGKQETQYF.

Only a few counts were recorded for this clonotype. The chain links TRBV7-8 to TRBJ1-5; no clear D gene. CDR1 and CDR2 from the germline V gene are SGHVS and FQNEAQ. With 3 bases removed from V and 0 bases from J, the gap between germline ends came to 6 bases. CDR3 size: 14 residues. The CDR3 coding sequence is TGTGCCAGCAGCTTTCCCAATAGCAATCAGCCCCAGCATTTT. Protein: CASSFPNSNQPQHF.